The table lists the clone carrying this T cell receptor beta chain with many counts. RNA transcripts gave rise to amplified TCR beta CDR3 regions. The primer set for the first-round RT-PCR of the TCR CDR3 was HTBI. TCRdb itself ran the multiplex PCR reads through MiXCR, one entry per CDR3 protein. The sample gives 400,000 or so distinct CDR3 sequences, around 15% of which show up once; around 27% is in the top ten. V shed 5 bases, J shed 1 base, and the junction held 1 base outside the gene matches. Germline CDR1 and CDR2: MNHEY and SMNVEV (reference sequence). The CDR3 totals 14 residues. This entry is derived from a study of T cells in Graves' hyperthyroidism and ophthalmopathy.

This sequence was found in a middle-aged man with Graves' ophthalmopathy. The V gene is TRBV27, the J gene TRBJ1-1, with 10 bases matching TRBD1. Sample: blood. Here the CDR3 reads CASSRTGGNTEAFF. CDR3 sequence (DNA): TGTGCCAGCAGTCGGACAGGGGGGAACACTGAAGCTTTCTTT.